Below, 3 T cell receptor beta chains from the same sample are listed, as sequenced in a study of T cells in Graves' hyperthyroidism and ophthalmopathy. Amplification targeted TCR beta CDR3 regions from RNA transcripts. A first-round RT-PCR of the TCR CDR3 used the HTBI primer set. TCRdb ran MiXCR on the multiplex PCR reads and lists one entry per CDR3 protein. In the table there are 380,000 or so distinct CDR3 sequences, approximately 13% of which are singletons. The sample taken for sequencing was blood. The source of these receptors is a man aged 30 to 45 with Graves' hyperthyroidism that later progressed to Graves' ophthalmopathy.

As to this clonotype: A single base separates this from a much larger clone, so it may be a read error. The V and J genes are TRBV18 and TRBJ2-5, with a weak D call TRBD2 (5 bases). Germline V CDR1 and CDR2: KGHSH, LQKENI. This CDR3 has 16 residues. CDR3: CASSPGVPSKGETLYF. DNA for the CDR3: TGTGCCAGCTCACCTGGGGTGCCTAGCAAAGGAGAGACCCTGTACTTC.

This clonotype has a handful of counts. This chain uses TRBV5-1 with TRBJ2-1, with D hard to call. Deletions cut 0 bases from V and 11 bases from J, with 18 bases between. CDR3 size: 15 residues. Germline V gene data show CDR1 as SGHRS and CDR2 as YFSETQ. In DNA form, the CDR3 reads TGCGCCAGCAGCTTGGCGGAGCAAGGGTGGGTGCAGCAGTTCTTC. Its translation: CASSLAEQGWVQQFF.

As to this clonotype: This may be a read error: a much more frequent sequence differs by one nucleotide. The chain recombines TRBV6-7 with TRBJ1-2; a possible D gene is TRBD1 (6 bases). TRBV6-7 is labeled an ORF, and its function is uncertain. This CDR3 contains 13 residues. The V gene lost 11 bases and the J gene lost 6 bases, with 19 bases spanning the gap. The CDR3: CAGSYRDLDGYTF. CDR3 sequence (DNA): TGTGCCGGCTCTTACAGGGATTTAGATGGCTACACCTTC.